This T cell receptor beta chain was profiled in a study of blood T cell repertoires in COVID-19. For the study at large: From the United States, Italy and Spain came samples of acute and convalescent COVID-19. PBMCs, B-cell-depleted T cells, or T cells were the source of the cDNA or gDNA that made up the material.

Authors' processing steps: From reference gene primer amplification, estimates of nucleated cell counts were derived. The table came from immunoSEQ multiplex PCR; TCRdb's copy has only in-frame clones and leaves some out. For V, J and clone size, that table is used; D and trimming come from the DNA. Among about 150,000 clones listed, 80% to 90% were seen once. CDR1 SGHDT and CDR2 YYEEEE come from the germline V gene. The length of the CDR3 is 15 residues. V was cut by 2 bases and J by 4 bases, with 12 bases left in between. The chain employs TRBV5-6 and TRBJ2-2, with D possibly matching TRBD1 (5 bases). This TCR was sampled from a man at least 80 years old with acute or convalescent COVID-19. Sequences were obtained from peripheral blood. The chain's CDR3 is CASSLGQGATGELFF. DNA of the CDR3: TGTGCCAGCAGCTTAGGGCAGGGTGCCACCGGGGAGCTGTTTTTT.